This TCR beta chain was found in a study of shared clonotypes between healthy human individuals. Sequenced by immunoSEQ multiplex PCR; TCRdb stores in-frame clones only, minus some. Of 400,000 to 600,000 clones in the sample, 75% to 80% were seen once. The count of this clone is one. The clonotype comes from a woman between 40 and 50 years old in good health. Some clones in this sample may be carry-over from other donors' samples. Sequenced input: PBMCs.

This CDR3 is CASTKRGANYGYTF. The CDR3 coding sequence is TGTGCCAGCACCAAGAGGGGGGCCAACTATGGCTACACCTTC. V gene TRBV28 combines with J gene TRBJ1-2, with D perhaps matching TRBD1 (6 bases). The germline CDR1 and CDR2 sequences are MDHEN and SYDVKM. The CDR3 runs 14 residues. The germline V and J ends were trimmed by 7 bases and 2 bases, with 14 bases remaining between them.